A single sample gave rise to the 12 T cell receptor beta chains below, sequenced in a study of cytomegalovirus exposure and HLA in healthy donors. The PCR ran on 60 Vbeta and 13 Jbeta primers. Here immunoSEQ multiplex PCR was the method, and the copy in TCRdb shows in-frame clones only, minus some. This sample yields 95,000 to 150,000 clones, of which around 80% are seen a single time; approximately 0.22% belongs to the top ten. The sample was PBMCs. Receptors were obtained from a man aged 50 to 59 in good health and CMV-seronegative.

V is TRBV28 and J is TRBJ2-5; 10 bases align to TRBD2. The length of the CDR3 is 16 residues. J lost 1 base, V lost 5 bases, and 7 bases had no gene match. CDR1 and CDR2 (germline): MDHEN, SYDVKM. DNA for the CDR3: TGTGCCAGCAGTCCCATCAAGCGGGGGGGCCAAGAGACCCAGTACTTC. Its protein is CASSPIKRGGQETQYF.

The rearrangement uses TRBV7-3 and TRBJ2-5; weak D call: TRBD2 (6 bases). CDR1 is SGHTA, CDR2 FQGTGA, per germline. V dropped 1 base and J dropped 2 bases, with 8 bases sitting between them. CDR3 length: 14 residues. The CDR3 spells CASSLSGIQETQYF. CDR3 DNA: TGTGCCAGCAGCTTAAGCGGGATACAAGAGACCCAGTACTTC.

The chain couples TRBV5-4 to TRBJ2-2; unclear D gene. Germline lookup yields CDR1 SGHNT and CDR2 YYREEE (reference sequence). CDR3 length: 16 amino acids. V was cut by 0 bases and J by 1 base, with 10 bases left in between. CDR3 DNA sequence: TGTGCCAGCAGCTTGGGGGCCCGCCGGAACACCGGGGAGCTGTTTTTT. It translates to CASSLGARRNTGELFF.

The chain employs TRBV6-1 and TRBJ2-1; D is ambiguous. The CDR3 consists of 11 residues. V was shortened by 8 bases and J by 7 bases, with 9 bases between the two germline ends. Germline V CDR1 and CDR2: MNHNS, SASEGT. This CDR3 reads CASEYRNEQFF. The CDR3, as DNA: TGTGCCAGCGAGTATCGTAATGAGCAGTTCTTC.

The V call is TRBV28, the J call TRBJ1-1; 7 bases align to TRBD1. This CDR3 is 15 amino acids long. The junction had 6 bases not matched to a gene; V was cut back by 5 bases and J by 0 bases. The germline gives CDR1 MDHEN, CDR2 SYDVKM. CDR3 sequence (DNA): TGTGCCAGCAGTCCTTCACAGGGGATGAACACTGAAGCTTTCTTT. Protein sequence: CASSPSQGMNTEAFF.

This chain uses TRBV27 with TRBJ2-5; 8 positions match TRBD2. This CDR3 has 16 amino acids. V lost 5 bases, J lost 1 base, and 9 bases stayed unmatched. Germline values: CDR1 MNHEY, CDR2 SMNVEV (reference sequence). The CDR3 here is CASSREVAGPQETQYF. The CDR3 DNA follows: TGTGCCAGCAGTCGGGAGGTAGCGGGGCCCCAAGAGACCCAGTACTTC.

The J gene is TRBJ1-2, the V gene TRBV6-5, with a tentative D call TRBD1 (6 bases). V was pared by 7 bases and J by 0 bases, with 9 bases between. The CDR3 has 13 amino acids. Germline CDR1 and CDR2: MNHEY and SVGAGI. The CDR3 region is CASTRQANYGYTF. In DNA, the CDR3 is TGTGCCAGCACTCGACAGGCTAACTATGGCTACACCTTC.

This clone is a singleton in its sample. The gene calls are TRBV5-1 and TRBJ1-6; TRBD1 is a possible D gene (6 bases). The CDR3 totals 14 residues. Germline CDR1 and CDR2: SGHRS and YFSETQ. V was trimmed by 2 bases and J by 5 bases, leaving 8 bases between them. The CDR3 spells CASSFGDNNSPLHF. In DNA form, the CDR3 reads TGCGCCAGCAGCTTTGGGGACAATAATTCACCCCTCCACTTT.

The chain recombines TRBV7-2 with TRBJ2-7, with D possibly TRBD2 on 6 matching bases. This CDR3 has 15 residues. Germline V CDR1 and CDR2: SGHTA, FQGNSA. V was trimmed by 10 bases and J by 3 bases, leaving 22 bases between them. The CDR3 loop reads CATQLPGGSFYEQYF. CDR3 DNA: TGTGCCACCCAACTTCCTGGAGGGAGCTTCTACGAGCAGTACTTC.

This clone is a singleton in its sample. The chain combines TRBV18 with TRBJ2-3; 7 bases fit TRBD1. CDR1 is KGHSH, CDR2 LQKENI, per germline. CDR3 length equals 15 residues. V dropped 6 bases and J dropped 1; count of bases not matched to a gene: 7. This CDR3 reads CASSYRGLGTDTQYF. In DNA, the CDR3 is TGTGCCAGCTCCTATAGGGGGCTAGGCACAGATACGCAGTATTTT.

This clone is a singleton in its sample. The V and J genes are TRBV14 and TRBJ2-5; 10 positions match TRBD2. The J call may be mistaken, given a closer DNA end match to TRBJ2-7. The CDR3 contains 17 residues. The germline V gene has CDR1 SGHDN and CDR2 FVKESK. The CDR3 DNA reads as TGTGCCAGCAGCCAAGGGAGGGCAGCGGGAGGGATCGACGAGCAGTACTTC. Translated: CASSQGRAAGGIDEQYF.

This clone was picked up one time. V and J are TRBV18 and TRBJ2-5; the match to TRBD1 covers 7 bases. This CDR3 contains 15 residues. Germline V CDR1 and CDR2: KGHSH, LQKENI. V shed 5 bases and J 0 bases; nucleotides not matched to a gene: 6. The CDR3 DNA is TGTGCCAGCTCATCAAGACAGGGAAACCAAGAGACCCAGTACTTC. It yields the protein CASSSRQGNQETQYF. Drawing the rest from reference TRBV18 and TRBJ2-5, the complete variable domain is NAGVMQNPRHLVRRRGQEARLRCSPMKGHSHVYWYRQLPEEGLKFMVYLQKENIIDESGMPKERFSAEFPKEGPSILRIQQVVRGDSAAYFCASSSRQGNQETQYFGPGTRLLVL.